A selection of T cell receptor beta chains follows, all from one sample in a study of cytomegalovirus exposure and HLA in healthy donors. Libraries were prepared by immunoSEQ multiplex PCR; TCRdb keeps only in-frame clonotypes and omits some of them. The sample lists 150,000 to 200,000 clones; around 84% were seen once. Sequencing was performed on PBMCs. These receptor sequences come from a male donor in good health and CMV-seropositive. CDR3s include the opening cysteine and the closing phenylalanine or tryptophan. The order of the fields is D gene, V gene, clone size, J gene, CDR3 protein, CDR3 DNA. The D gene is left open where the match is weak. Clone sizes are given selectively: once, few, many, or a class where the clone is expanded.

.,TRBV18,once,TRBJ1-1,CAMRGGQNTEAFF,TGTGCCATGAGGGGGGGGCAAAACACTGAAGCTTTCTTT
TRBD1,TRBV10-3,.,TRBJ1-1,CAISLDRANTEAFF,TGTGCCATCAGTCTCGACAGGGCGAACACTGAAGCTTTCTTT
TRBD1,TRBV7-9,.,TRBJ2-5,CASSPYDRGRETQYF,TGTGCCAGCAGCCCTTATGACAGGGGGCGCGAGACCCAGTACTTC
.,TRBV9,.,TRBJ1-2,CASSVASGEAYGYTF,TGTGCCAGCAGCGTAGCCTCTGGGGAGGCCTATGGCTACACCTTC
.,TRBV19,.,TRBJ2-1,CASRRDSSYNEQFF,TGTGCCAGCCGCCGGGACTCCTCCTACAATGAGCAGTTCTTC
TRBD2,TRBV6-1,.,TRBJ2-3,CASSEFPGLAGGRDTQYF,TGTGCCAGCAGTGAATTCCCGGGACTAGCGGGAGGGAGAGATACGCAGTATTTT
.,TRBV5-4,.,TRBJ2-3,CASSLGSRTDTQYF,TGTGCCAGCAGCTTGGGCAGTCGCACAGATACGCAGTATTTT
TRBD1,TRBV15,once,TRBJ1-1,CATSRGRGALNTEAFF,TGTGCCACCAGCAGAGGCAGGGGGGCCCTGAACACTGAAGCTTTCTTT
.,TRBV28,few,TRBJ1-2,CASSLGAGTTTNYGYTF,TGTGCCAGCAGCCTAGGAGCCGGGACAACAACTAACTATGGCTACACCTTC
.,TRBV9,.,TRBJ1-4,CASSGNKATNEKLFF,TGTGCCAGCAGCGGTAACAAAGCAACTAATGAAAAACTGTTTTTT
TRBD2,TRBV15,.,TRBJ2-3,CATSTGLAGGPYTQYF,TGTGCCACCAGCACGGGACTAGCGGGAGGGCCGTATACGCAGTATTTT
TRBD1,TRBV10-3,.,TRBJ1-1,CAIRGQGNTEAFF,TGTGCCATCAGAGGACAGGGGAACACTGAAGCTTTCTTT
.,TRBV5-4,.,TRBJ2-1,CASWNRSSYNEQFF,TGTGCCAGCTGGAACCGGAGCTCCTACAATGAGCAGTTCTTC
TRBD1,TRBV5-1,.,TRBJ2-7,CASSLEGAAYEQYF,TGCGCCAGCAGCTTGGAGGGGGCAGCCTACGAGCAGTACTTC
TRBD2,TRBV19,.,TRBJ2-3,CASSNSGTSVDTQYF,TGTGCCAGTAGCAATTCCGGGACTAGCGTGGATACGCAGTATTTT
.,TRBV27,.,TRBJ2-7,CASRTSGLGGEQYF,TGTGCCAGCAGAACCTCGGGATTGGGGGGTGAGCAGTACTTC
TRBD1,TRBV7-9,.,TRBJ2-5,CASSLGGTAIETQYF,TGTGCCAGCAGCTTAGGGGGGACAGCTATAGAGACCCAGTACTTC
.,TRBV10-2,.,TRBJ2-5,CASAQKRSQETQYF,TGCGCCAGCGCTCAGAAGCGATCCCAAGAGACCCAGTACTTC
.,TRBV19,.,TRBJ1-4,CASSIRTTPTNEKLFF,TGTGCCAGTAGTATTAGGACTACCCCAACTAATGAAAAACTGTTTTTT
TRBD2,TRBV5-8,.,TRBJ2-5,CASSLGTSGGKMETQYF,TGTGCCAGCAGCTTGGGGACTAGCGGGGGGAAGATGGAGACCCAGTACTTC
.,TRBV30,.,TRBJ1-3,CAWGQSSGNTIYF,TGTGCCTGGGGACAGAGCTCTGGAAACACCATATATTTT
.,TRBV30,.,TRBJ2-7,CAWISAGTYEQYF,TGTGCCTGGATATCCGCAGGGACCTACGAGCAGTACTTC
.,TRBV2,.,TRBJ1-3,CASSGTAVGNTIYF,TGTGCCAGCAGCGGGACTGCTGTTGGAAACACCATATATTTT
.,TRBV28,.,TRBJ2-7,CASSTTGSGNEQYF,TGTGCCAGCAGTACAACAGGGTCAGGCAACGAGCAGTACTTC
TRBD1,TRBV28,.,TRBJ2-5,CASSSTGALGETQYF,TGTGCCAGCAGTTCCACAGGGGCATTGGGAGAGACCCAGTACTTC
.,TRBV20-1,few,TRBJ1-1,CSAIPSREAFF,TGCAGTGCCATCCCCTCGAGGGAAGCTTTCTTT
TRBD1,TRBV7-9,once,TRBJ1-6,CASSKTGGWNSPLHF,TGTGCCAGCAGCAAGACAGGGGGCTGGAATTCACCCCTCCACTTT
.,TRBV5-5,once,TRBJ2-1,CASSLGLLNEQFF,TGTGCCAGCAGCCTGGGACTCCTCAATGAGCAGTTCTTC
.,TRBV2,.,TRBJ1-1,CASSVDSLNTEAFF,TGTGCCAGCAGCGTGGACAGTTTGAACACTGAAGCTTTCTTT
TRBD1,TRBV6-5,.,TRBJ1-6,CASSYILRGRGSPLHF,TGTGCCAGCAGTTACATTTTGAGGGGGCGCGGTTCACCCCTCCACTTT
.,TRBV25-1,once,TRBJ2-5,CASSHGQVRPIQETQYF,TGTGCCAGCAGTCATGGGCAGGTTAGGCCCATCCAAGAGACCCAGTACTTC
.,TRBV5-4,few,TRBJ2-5,CASSAVDSQETQYF,TGTGCCAGCAGCGCCGTCGACAGCCAAGAGACCCAGTACTTC
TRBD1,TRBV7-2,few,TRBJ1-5,CASSLEGGQVNPGHQPQHF,TGTGCCAGCAGCTTAGAAGGGGGACAGGTCAATCCCGGGCATCAGCCCCAGCATTTT
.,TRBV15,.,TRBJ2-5,CATSRVSSGKETQYF,TGTGCCACCAGCAGAGTGAGTAGCGGCAAAGAGACCCAGTACTTC
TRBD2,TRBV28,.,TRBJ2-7,CASSPPTSGNFYEQYF,TGTGCCAGCAGTCCACCGACTAGCGGAAATTTCTACGAGCAGTACTTC
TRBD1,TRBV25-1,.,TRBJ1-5,CASSDGGGAYQPQHF,TGTGCCAGCAGTGATGGAGGGGGCGCTTATCAGCCCCAGCATTTT
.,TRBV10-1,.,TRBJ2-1,CASSRSDSHQGAYNEQFF,TGCGCCAGCAGTCGATCGGACTCTCACCAAGGAGCCTACAATGAGCAGTTCTTC
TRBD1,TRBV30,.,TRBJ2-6,CACFDRGRGANGLTF,TGTGCCTGTTTCGACAGGGGGCGTGGGGCCAACGGCCTGACTTTC
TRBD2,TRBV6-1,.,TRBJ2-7,CASSGGADPSGSYF,TGTGCCAGCAGTGGGGGGGCGGACCCCAGCGGGAGCTACTTC
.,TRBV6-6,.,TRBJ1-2,CATQAITNYGYTF,TGTGCCACCCAGGCAATCACCAACTATGGCTACACCTTC
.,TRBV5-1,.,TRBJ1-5,CASSLGSTDNQPQHF,TGCGCCAGCAGCTTGGGGTCGACAGATAATCAGCCCCAGCATTTT
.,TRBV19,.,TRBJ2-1,CASGKGGDYNEQFF,TGTGCCAGTGGGAAAGGGGGGGACTACAATGAGCAGTTCTTC
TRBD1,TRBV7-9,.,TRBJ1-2,CASSLGDRGNYGYTF,TGTGCCAGCAGCTTGGGGGACAGGGGGAACTATGGCTACACCTTC
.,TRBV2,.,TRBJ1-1,CASRGGEINAEAFF,TGTGCCAGCCGGGGAGGGGAGATAAACGCTGAAGCTTTCTTT
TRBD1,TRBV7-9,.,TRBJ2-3,CASSLTGDSTDTQYF,TGTGCCAGCAGTTTGACAGGGGATTCCACAGATACGCAGTATTTT
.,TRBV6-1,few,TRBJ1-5,CASSVHQGRGQPQHF,TGTGCCAGCAGTGTGCATCAGGGGCGAGGGCAGCCCCAGCATTTT
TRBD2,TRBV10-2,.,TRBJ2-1,CASSGSSGRANGQFF,TGCGCCAGCAGTGGATCCAGCGGGAGGGCCAATGGGCAGTTCTTC
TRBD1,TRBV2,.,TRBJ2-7,CASRNQGVWDEQYF,TGTGCCAGCAGGAACCAGGGGGTCTGGGACGAGCAGTACTTC
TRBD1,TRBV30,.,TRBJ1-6,CAWSVDRVKSPLHF,TGTGCCTGGAGTGTAGACAGGGTGAAGTCACCCCTCCACTTT
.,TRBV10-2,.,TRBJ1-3,CASSLQGTSGNTIYF,TGCGCCAGCAGTCTACAGGGCACCTCTGGAAACACCATATATTTT
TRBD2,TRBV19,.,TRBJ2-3,CASSIRELAGTATYTQYF,TGTGCCAGTAGTATACGGGAACTAGCGGGGACCGCGACTTATACGCAGTATTTT
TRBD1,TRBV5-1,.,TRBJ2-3,CASSSRDRERDTQYF,TGCGCCAGCAGCTCCCGGGACAGGGAAAGAGATACGCAGTATTTT
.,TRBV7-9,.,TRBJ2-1,CASSSQGYNEQFF,TGTGCCAGCAGCTCTCAGGGCTACAATGAGCAGTTCTTC
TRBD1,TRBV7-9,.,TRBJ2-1,CASSSLQGAVDEQFF,TGTGCCAGCAGCTCTTTGCAGGGGGCGGTCGATGAGCAGTTCTTC